This entry is about one T cell receptor beta chain. CDR1 and CDR2 (germline): LGHNA, YNFKEQ. Between the trimmed V and J ends, which lost 6 bases and 4 bases, there was a span of 7 bases. This CDR3 has 11 residues. Original analysis: Cell counts per sample came from amplifying reference gene primers. Libraries were prepared by immunoSEQ multiplex PCR; TCRdb keeps only in-frame clonotypes and omits some of them. V and J calls and clone size are as listed in that table; D and trimming were resolved from the DNA. The sample holds around 220,000 clones, about 86% seen once. The sample is drawn from a study of blood T cell repertoires in COVID-19. About the research overall: Specimens from acute and convalescent COVID-19 originated in the United States, Italy and Spain.

The sequence was obtained from a woman aged 45-65 years with acute COVID-19. The V call is TRBV4-2, the J call TRBJ2-7, with TRBD1 as a possible D gene (6 bases). The sample consisted of PBMCs or T cells enriched from blood (not recorded which). CDR3 sequence (DNA): TGTGCCAGCAGGGGACATTACGAGCAGTACTTC. Residues: CASRGHYEQYF.